Described below is a single T cell receptor beta chain sequence and its context. The assay was immunoSEQ multiplex PCR, and TCRdb's table has in-frame clones only and misses some. Of under 250,000 clones in the sample, 65% to 90% were seen once. The data derive from a study of blood T cell repertoires in COVID-19. Living in roughly 23 US areas, the participants were between roughly 18 and 89 years of age. Cohorts were based on clinical histories the participants reported. Germline lookup yields CDR1 SGHVS and CDR2 FQNEAQ. The CDR3 extends over 16 amino acids. The J segment lost 2 bases and the V segment lost 5 bases, leaving 6 bases of the junction unmatched.

The sequence was obtained from a woman aged 45 to 65 with acute COVID-19. The specimen was PBMCs or T cells enriched from blood (not recorded which). V usage is TRBV7-8 and J usage is TRBJ1-3; 10 bases are shared with TRBD1. DNA of the CDR3: TGTGCCAGCAGCCCGGGACAGGGGATTGCTGGAAACACCATATATTTT. Translating it yields CASSPGQGIAGNTIYF.